A single sample is the source of the 10 T cell receptor beta chains below, sequenced in a study of T cell repertoires in cytomegalovirus infection. TCRdb redid the calling of the reads with MiXCR, one entry per CDR3 protein. This sample has approximately 250,000 distinct CDR3 sequences, with under 25% found just once. The sample comprised CD8+ T cells from PBMCs. The origin of the receptors is a human donor in good health (CMV status not recorded). Some clones in this sample may be carry-over from other donors' samples.

Points on this clonotype: A much more abundant neighbour one base away suggests this may be a read error. J is TRBJ1-1 and V is TRBV27; D is unclear. The CDR3 covers 13 residues. The V gene's germline CDR1 is MNHEY and CDR2 SMNVEV (reference sequence). The CDR3 nucleotides are TGTGCCAACAGTTTAATCGTGAACACTGAAGCTTTCTTT. It specifies CANSLIVNTEAFF.

The chain joins TRBV20-1 to TRBJ1-1, with D unresolved. V shed 5 bases and J shed 3 bases, with 13 bases lying between them. In germline, CDR1 is DFQATT, CDR2 SNEGSKA (reference sequence). The CDR3 is made up of 13 amino acids. CDR3 protein: CSAYLSGYTEAFF. The CDR3 bases are TGCAGTGCTTACCTCTCGGGTTACACTGAAGCTTTCTTT.

This clonotype was seen more than once but under ten times. The genes are TRBV28 and TRBJ2-1; tentatively, D is TRBD2 (7 bases). This CDR3 contains 15 residues. Germline V lookup: CDR1 MDHEN, CDR2 SYDVKM. The V gene lost 3 bases and the J gene lost 4 bases, with 13 bases spanning the gap. The CDR3 region has the DNA TGTGCCAGCAGTTTCACCGGGGGGACATACAATGAGCAGTTCTTC. Translation gives CASSFTGGTYNEQFF.

There are many counts of this clonotype. J is TRBJ2-2 and V is TRBV28; D not certain. V was pared by 2 bases and J by 5 bases, with 12 bases between. The length of the CDR3 is 15 residues. Germline assignment: CDR1 MDHEN and CDR2 SYDVKM. CDR3 bases: TGTGCCAGCAGTTTAGGTTATGCGGAGACCGGGGAGCTGTTTTTT. This translates into CASSLGYAETGELFF.

This clonotype showed up just a few times. The V gene is TRBV7-4, the J gene TRBJ1-4; D unresolved. Deletions cut 2 bases from V and 0 bases from J, with 13 bases between. Looked up from germline, CDR1 is SGHVT and CDR2 is SQSDAQ. The CDR3 extends over 17 amino acids. The CDR3 here is CASSLFPRRATNEKLFF. CDR3 bases: TGTGCCAGCAGCTTATTTCCTCGCCGAGCAACTAATGAAAAACTGTTTTTT.

This clonotype showed up many times. The V gene is TRBV7-9, the J gene TRBJ2-5, with D hard to call. The CDR3 extends over 15 amino acids. The germline gives CDR1 SEHNR, CDR2 FQNEAQ (reference sequence). Trimming removed 1 base at V and 6 bases at J, with 15 bases between. The CDR3 reads CASSLGPGVVQTQYF. CDR3 nucleotide sequence: TGTGCCAGCAGCTTAGGCCCGGGTGTCGTCCAGACCCAGTACTTC.

This clonotype was seen more than once but under ten times. The J gene is TRBJ1-5, the V gene TRBV6-6; D gene uncertain. The ends were cut back, 4 bases at V and 2 bases at J, with 12 bases in the middle. CDR1 MNHNY and CDR2 SVGAGI come from the germline V gene (reference sequence). CDR3 length: 15 residues. CDR3 loop: CASSWGAEGNQPQHF. The CDR3 nucleotides read TGTGCCAGCAGTTGGGGAGCGGAGGGCAATCAGCCCCAGCATTTT.

The chain employs TRBV7-9 and TRBJ2-1, with a weak D call TRBD2 (7 bases). Germline CDR1 and CDR2: SEHNR and FQNEAQ (reference sequence). V was clipped by 6 bases and J by 0 bases, with 15 bases between them. CDR3 length: 16 amino acids. The CDR3 DNA is TGTGCCAGCAGGAACATTCGGGGGGCCTCCTACAATGAGCAGTTCTTC. As protein: CASRNIRGASYNEQFF.

This clonotype came up a few times. The CDR3 region has the DNA TGTGCCAGCAGCTTTAGGGGGCGTGAGAACACCGGGGAGCTGTTTTTT. It encodes CASSFRGRENTGELFF. The V and J genes are TRBV7-4 and TRBJ2-2, with TRBD1 matching 7 bases. Trimming took 3 bases from V and 1 from J; bases not matched to a gene: 5. The CDR3 extends over 16 amino acids. Germline assignment: CDR1 SGHVT and CDR2 SQSDAQ.

This clonotype was picked up many times. The chain joins TRBV3-1 to TRBJ1-1; D is possibly TRBD1 (5 bases). Trimming stripped 5 bases from V and 5 bases from J, with 9 bases between. The CDR3 is 12 residues long. CDR1 and CDR2 (germline): LGHDT, YNNKEL (reference sequence). The CDR3 spells CASSSPGTEAFF. The CDR3, as DNA: TGTGCCAGCAGCTCACCAGGGACTGAAGCTTTCTTT.